This T cell receptor beta chain was observed in a study of control samples from healthy donors and cancer patients. The CDR3 covers 13 residues. Germline V gene sequence: CDR1 SGHTA, CDR2 FQGTGA. V lost 4 bases and J lost 6, with 13 bases in between. Sequenced by immunoSEQ multiplex PCR; TCRdb stores in-frame clones only, minus some. The data contain 50,000 or so clones, around 95% of them seen just once; the ten biggest clones take up approximately 2.4%. The sequence was collected from a man in his thirties or forties in good health. The sample taken for sequencing was blood. V and J are TRBV7-3 and TRBJ2-7; weak D call: TRBD2 (5 bases). CDR3 loop: CASSSEADGEQYF. The CDR3 DNA is TGTGCCAGCAGCTCCGAAGCGGACGGCGAGCAGTACTTC.